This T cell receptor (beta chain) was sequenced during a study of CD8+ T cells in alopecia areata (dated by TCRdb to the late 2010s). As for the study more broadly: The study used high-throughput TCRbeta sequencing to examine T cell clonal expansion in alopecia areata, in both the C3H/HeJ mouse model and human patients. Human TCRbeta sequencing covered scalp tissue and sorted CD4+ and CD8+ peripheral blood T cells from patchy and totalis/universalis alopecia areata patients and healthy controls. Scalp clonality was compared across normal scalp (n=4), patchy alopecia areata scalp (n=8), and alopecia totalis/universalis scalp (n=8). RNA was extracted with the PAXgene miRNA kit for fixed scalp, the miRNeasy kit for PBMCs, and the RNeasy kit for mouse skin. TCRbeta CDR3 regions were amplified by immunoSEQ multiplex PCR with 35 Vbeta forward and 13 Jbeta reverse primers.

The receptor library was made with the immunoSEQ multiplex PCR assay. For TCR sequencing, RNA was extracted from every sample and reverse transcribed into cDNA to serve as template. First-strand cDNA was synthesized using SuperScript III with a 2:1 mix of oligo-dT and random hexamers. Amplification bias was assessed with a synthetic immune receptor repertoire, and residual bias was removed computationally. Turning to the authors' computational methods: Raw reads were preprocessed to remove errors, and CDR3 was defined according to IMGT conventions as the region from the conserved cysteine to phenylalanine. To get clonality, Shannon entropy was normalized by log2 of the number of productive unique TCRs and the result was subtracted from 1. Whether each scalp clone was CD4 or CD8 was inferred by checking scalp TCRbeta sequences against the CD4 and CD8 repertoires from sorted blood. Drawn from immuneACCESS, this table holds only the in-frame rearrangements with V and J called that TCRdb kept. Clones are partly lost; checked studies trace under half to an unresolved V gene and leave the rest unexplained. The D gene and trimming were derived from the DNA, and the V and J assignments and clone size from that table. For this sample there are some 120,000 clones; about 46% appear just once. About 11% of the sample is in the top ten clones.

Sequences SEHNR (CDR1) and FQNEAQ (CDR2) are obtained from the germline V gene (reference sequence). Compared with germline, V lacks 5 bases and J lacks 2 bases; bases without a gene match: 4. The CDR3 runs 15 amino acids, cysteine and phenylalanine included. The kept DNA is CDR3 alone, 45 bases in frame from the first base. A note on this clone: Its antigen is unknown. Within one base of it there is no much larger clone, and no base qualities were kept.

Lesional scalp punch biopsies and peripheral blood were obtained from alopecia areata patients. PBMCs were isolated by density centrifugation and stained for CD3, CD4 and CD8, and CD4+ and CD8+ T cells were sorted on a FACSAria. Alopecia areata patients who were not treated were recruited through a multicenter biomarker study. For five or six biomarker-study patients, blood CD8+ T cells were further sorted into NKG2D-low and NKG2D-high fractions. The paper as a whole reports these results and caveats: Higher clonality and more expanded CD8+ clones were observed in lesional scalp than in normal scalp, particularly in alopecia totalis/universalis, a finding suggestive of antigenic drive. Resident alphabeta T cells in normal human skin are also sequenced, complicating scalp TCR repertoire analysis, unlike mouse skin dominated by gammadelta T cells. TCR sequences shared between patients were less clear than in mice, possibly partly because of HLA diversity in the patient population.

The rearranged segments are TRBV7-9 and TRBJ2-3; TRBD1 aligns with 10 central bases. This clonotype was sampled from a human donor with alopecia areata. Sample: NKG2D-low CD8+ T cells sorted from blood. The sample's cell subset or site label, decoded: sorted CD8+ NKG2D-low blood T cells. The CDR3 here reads CASSPGQGDTDTQYF. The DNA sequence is TGTGCCAGCAGCCCCGGACAGGGGGACACAGATACGCAGTATTTT. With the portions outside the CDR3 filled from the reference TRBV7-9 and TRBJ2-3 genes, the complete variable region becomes DTGVSQNPRHKITKRGQNVTFRCDPISEHNRLYWYRQTLGQGPEFLTYFQNEAQLEKSRLLSDRFSAERPKGSFSTLEIQRTEQGDSAMYLCASSPGQGDTDTQYFGPGTRLTVL.